A single sample gave rise to the 29 T cell receptor beta chains below, sequenced in a study of T cells in localized non-small cell lung cancer. TCRdb's table, derived via immunoSEQ multiplex PCR, lists solely in-frame clones and lacks some. Altogether about 48,000 clones are present, 70% to 85% being singletons, with the ten largest covering about a sixth. The sample in question was peripheral blood, obtained before any cancer treatment. These receptors originate from a man aged 35 to 69 with stage I squamous cell lung carcinoma.

This clone was observed a single time. This chain links TRBV6-6 with TRBJ1-2; D is undetermined. This CDR3 is 13 amino acids long. Germline V CDR1 and CDR2: MNHNY, SVGAGI (reference sequence). Trimming stripped 6 bases from V and 8 bases from J, with 16 bases between. The CDR3: CASSGRNAWGYTF. The CDR3 nucleotides read TGTGCCAGCAGCGGACGGAACGCATGGGGCTACACCTTC.

This chain links TRBV6-1 with TRBJ2-2; D remains ambiguous. CDR1 is MNHNS, CDR2 SASEGT, per germline. V lost 2 bases, J lost 6 bases, and 7 bases lay in between. This CDR3 contains 13 residues. Written as DNA, the CDR3 is TGTGCCAGCAGTGAATGGGCGTCCGGGGAGCTGTTTTTT. Encoded protein: CASSEWASGELFF.

The rearrangement uses TRBV4-2 and TRBJ2-5; D could derive from TRBD1 or TRBD2 (6 bases each). The CDR3 length is 14 residues. Germline V gene sequence: CDR1 LGHNA, CDR2 YNFKEQ. The V end was cut by 4 bases, the J end by 3 bases, with 12 bases between. The CDR3 protein is CASSPGGTEETQYF. The CDR3 coding sequence is TGTGCCAGCAGCCCCGGGGGCACAGAAGAGACCCAGTACTTC.

This clone was detected once. The CDR3 is CASTLYPADEAFF. In DNA form, the CDR3 reads TGTGCCAGCACCCTATACCCAGCCGATGAAGCTTTCTTT. J is TRBJ1-1 and V is TRBV6-6; unclear D gene. The CDR3 totals 13 residues. The ends were cut back, 7 bases at V and 7 bases at J, with 16 bases in the middle. The germline CDR1 and CDR2 sequences are MNHNY and SVGAGI (reference sequence).

V gene TRBV5-5 combines with J gene TRBJ1-2; 8 bases agree with TRBD1. This CDR3 has 15 amino acids. Germline V CDR1 and CDR2: SGHKS, YYEKEE (reference sequence). Trimming at V came to 4 bases and at J to 2 bases, leaving 7 bases not matched to a gene. The CDR3 sequence is CASSLMTGENYGYTF. Written as DNA, the CDR3 is TGTGCCAGCAGCCTCATGACAGGGGAGAACTATGGCTACACCTTC. Variable domain in full (rest from reference TRBV5-5 and TRBJ1-2): DAGVTQSPTHLIKTRGQQVTLRCSPISGHKSVSWYQQVLGQGPQFIFQYYEKEERGRGNFPDRFSARQFPNYSSELNVNALLLGDSALYLCASSLMTGENYGYTFGSGTRLTVV.

This rearrangement joins TRBV6-5 to TRBJ2-1, with 7 bases that match TRBD1. CDR1 is MNHEY, CDR2 SVGAGI, per germline. The CDR3 has 13 amino acids. V gave up 6 bases and J gave up 13 bases; unmatched junction bases: 12. The CDR3, as DNA: TGTGCCAGCAGCCTTGACAGGGACAACTTCCAGTTCTTC. It codes for CASSLDRDNFQFF.

The chain employs TRBV19 and TRBJ2-5, with D perhaps assigned TRBD1 or TRBD2 (5 bases each). The CDR3 sequence is 14 residues long. Germline CDR1 and CDR2: LNHDA and SQIVND (reference sequence). V lost 11 bases to trimming and J lost 1 base, with 17 bases between them. DNA of the CDR3: TGTGCCTCCCAGGGACGGATGGGCCAAGAGACCCAGTACTTC. Residues: CASQGRMGQETQYF.

V usage is TRBV30 and J usage is TRBJ1-2; D unclear. Germline lookup yields CDR1 GTSNPN and CDR2 SVGIG (reference sequence). The germline V and J ends were trimmed by 4 bases and 7 bases, with 16 bases remaining between them. This CDR3 region has 13 residues. In DNA form, the CDR3 reads TGTGCCTGGATAGCGACTGAGGGATCTGGCTACACCTTC. Translating it yields CAWIATEGSGYTF.

The rearrangement uses TRBV7-9 and TRBJ1-2, with D possibly being TRBD1 (5 bases). Per germline, CDR1 SEHNR and CDR2 FQNEAQ (reference sequence). The V and J ends lost 0 bases and 6 bases respectively, with 14 bases between them. The CDR3 is 15 residues long. The CDR3 DNA reads as TGTGCCAGCAGCTTAGCAACCCCAGGGAGGGATGGCTACACCTTC. It codes for CASSLATPGRDGYTF. The full variable domain, completed using reference TRBV7-9 and TRBJ1-2, is DTGVSQNPRHKITKRGQNVTFRCDPISEHNRLYWYRQTLGQGPEFLTYFQNEAQLEKSRLLSDRFSAERPKGSFSTLEIQRTEQGDSAMYLCASSLATPGRDGYTFGSGTRLTVV.

This chain links TRBV27 with TRBJ2-7, with D perhaps TRBD1 (6 bases). V gave up 8 bases and J gave up 5 bases, with 16 bases separating them. In germline, CDR1 is MNHEY, CDR2 SMNVEV (reference sequence). The CDR3 contains 13 residues. The chain's CDR3 is CASAATGGHEQYF. The DNA for the CDR3 is TGTGCCAGCGCCGCGACAGGCGGGCACGAGCAGTACTTC.

This chain connects TRBV7-8 to TRBJ2-1, with 9 bases lining up with TRBD1. The J segment lost 7 bases and the V segment lost 2 bases, leaving 3 bases of the junction unmatched. The CDR3 is 14 amino acids. Germline CDR1 and CDR2: SGHVS and FQNEAQ. CDR3 in amino acids: CASSLYGQGNEQFF. The CDR3 DNA is TGTGCCAGCAGCTTATACGGACAGGGGAATGAGCAGTTCTTC.

The chain uses TRBV27 and TRBJ2-2; the match to TRBD1 covers 9 bases. The CDR3 totals 17 residues. The germline V gene encodes CDR1 MNHEY and CDR2 SMNVEV (reference sequence). V shed 0 bases and J 3 bases; nucleotides not matched to a gene: 5. The DNA for the CDR3 is TGTGCCAGCAGTTTATCGTGGGGACAGGGTTACACCGGGGAGCTGTTTTTT. Protein: CASSLSWGQGYTGELFF.

The chain combines TRBV5-5 with TRBJ1-6, with TRBD1 as a possible D gene (5 bases). CDR1 is SGHKS, CDR2 YYEKEE, per germline (reference sequence). V dropped 0 bases and J dropped 9 bases, with 16 bases sitting between them. CDR3 size: 16 residues. CDR3 protein: CASSLGPGREGSPLHF. The CDR3, as DNA: TGTGCCAGCAGCTTGGGGCCAGGCAGGGAAGGTTCACCCCTCCACTTT.

The chain recombines TRBV4-2 with TRBJ1-1, with D perhaps TRBD1 (6 bases). The CDR3 has 15 amino acids. Germline V gene sequence: CDR1 LGHNA, CDR2 YNFKEQ. V lost 6 bases to trimming and J lost 6 bases, with 20 bases between them. The CDR3 loop is CASSRQIQGNSEAFF. CDR3 DNA sequence: TGTGCCAGCAGTCGTCAAATACAGGGTAATTCTGAAGCTTTCTTT.

The rearrangement uses TRBV5-6 and TRBJ2-5, with D tentatively TRBD1 (6 bases). V gave up 3 bases and J gave up 3 bases, with 12 bases separating them. The CDR3 is 14 residues long. Germline CDR1 and CDR2: SGHDT and YYEEEE. The CDR3 nucleotides are TGTGCCAGCAGCTGGCCGGGACAAGAAGAGACCCAGTACTTC. Residues: CASSWPGQEETQYF.

This rearrangement joins TRBV10-2 to TRBJ1-3; maybe TRBD1 (6 bases). Germline CDR1 is WSHSY and CDR2 is SAAADI. This CDR3 is built from 15 residues. Trimming shortened V by 6 bases and J by 7 bases, and 19 bases separated the two germline ends. CDR3 DNA: TGCGCCAGCAGATCAAAGCAGGGGATCGCTAACACCATATATTTT. Its protein is CASRSKQGIANTIYF.

This sequence joins TRBV19 and TRBJ2-3; D is ambiguous. The CDR3 totals 16 residues. From germline, CDR1 is LNHDA and CDR2 SQIVND (reference sequence). V lost 1 base and J 0 bases, leaving 11 bases between the germline ends. Here the CDR3 DNA reads TGTGCCAGTAGTATAGGCCGGACGGTTAGCACAGATACGCAGTATTTT. Its protein is CASSIGRTVSTDTQYF.

This rearrangement joins TRBV6-5 to TRBJ1-1; possibly TRBD1 for D (6 bases). The CDR3 is 14 residues long. CDR1 MNHEY and CDR2 SVGAGI come from the germline V gene. V lost 6 bases to trimming and J lost 5 bases, with 16 bases between them. This CDR3 is CASSPGNRVTEAFF. For the CDR3, the DNA is TGTGCCAGCAGCCCTGGGAACAGGGTAACTGAAGCTTTCTTT.

The gene calls are TRBV25-1 and TRBJ2-5; the D gene is possibly TRBD2 (6 bases). The CDR3 loop spans 14 amino acids. Trimming removed 1 base from V and 7 bases from J, with 13 bases in between. Germline V lookup: CDR1 MGHDK, CDR2 SYGVNS. This CDR3 reads CASSELTSLGTQYF. The CDR3 bases are TGTGCCAGCAGTGAATTAACTAGCCTTGGGACCCAGTACTTC.

V gene TRBV30 combines with J gene TRBJ1-4, with a tentative D call TRBD1 (6 bases). CDR3 length: 16 amino acids. From germline, CDR1 is GTSNPN and CDR2 SVGIG (reference sequence). Trimming pared 0 bases from V and 8 bases from J, leaving 19 bases between. The CDR3 DNA follows: TGTGCCTGGAGTGTTGCGGCAGGGGCTTTGGGGGAAAAACTGTTTTTT. Translated: CAWSVAAGALGEKLFF.

The chain couples TRBV6-6 to TRBJ2-3; 11 bases agree with TRBD1. The J segment lost 5 bases and the V segment lost 8 bases, leaving 9 bases of the junction unmatched. From germline, CDR1 is MNHNY and CDR2 SVGAGI (reference sequence). The CDR3 extends over 15 amino acids. The CDR3 nucleotides are TGTGCCAGCGTTGACTCCGGGACAGGGGGAGATACGCAGTATTTT. Translating it yields CASVDSGTGGDTQYF.

The rearrangement links TRBV15 to TRBJ2-3; possible D gene TRBD2, 5 bases. The V end lost 0 bases, the J end lost 2 bases, and 9 bases lay between the germline ends. Per the germline V gene, CDR1 is LNHNV and CDR2 is YYDKDF (reference sequence). The CDR3 spans 15 residues. The CDR3 sequence is CATSRDRGITDTQYF. The CDR3 coding sequence is TGTGCCACCAGCAGAGATCGGGGAATCACAGATACGCAGTATTTT.

The chain joins TRBV19 to TRBJ1-4, with 9 bases aligning to TRBD1. Germline values: CDR1 LNHDA, CDR2 SQIVND (reference sequence). The CDR3 length is 16 residues. Losses at the gene ends were 6 bases for V and 8 bases for J; bases not matched to a gene: 13. CDR3 sequence: CASRRTGVPRGEKLFF. CDR3 nucleotides: TGTGCCAGTAGGAGGACAGGGGTCCCGAGGGGAGAAAAACTGTTTTTT.

This chain uses TRBV7-7 with TRBJ2-1; weak D call: TRBD2 (7 bases). The CDR3 consists of 19 residues. Germline values: CDR1 SSHAT, CDR2 FNYEAQ (reference sequence). V was pared by 2 bases and J by 6 bases, with 26 bases between. In nucleotides, the CDR3 is TGTGCCAGCAGCTTAAATATTGAGGGGGGGACACTCTCGGGCAATGAGCAGTTCTTC. It is translated as CASSLNIEGGTLSGNEQFF.

This chain uses TRBV5-4 with TRBJ2-2, with D perhaps TRBD2 (5 bases). Trimming left V 2 bases short and J 0 bases short, with 5 bases between. This CDR3 spans 14 amino acids. Germline lookup yields CDR1 SGHNT and CDR2 YYREEE (reference sequence). CDR3 in DNA: TGTGCCAGCAGCTTTAGCGCGAACACCGGGGAGCTGTTTTTT. Protein sequence: CASSFSANTGELFF.

In its sample, this clone was seen once. The chain links TRBV28 to TRBJ2-7; the match to TRBD2 covers 10 bases. The CDR3 is 15 amino acids. Per germline, CDR1 MDHEN and CDR2 SYDVKM. V shed 6 bases, J shed 7 bases, and the junction held 12 bases outside the gene matches. CDR3 loop: CASRYSGGPQGEQYF. The CDR3, as DNA: TGTGCCAGCAGATATAGCGGGGGGCCCCAGGGGGAGCAGTACTTC.

The chain recombines TRBV18 with TRBJ2-7, with 7 positions matching TRBD1. The germline V gene encodes CDR1 KGHSH and CDR2 LQKENI. The CDR3 has 15 amino acids. With 4 bases clipped from V and 6 bases from J, the junction kept 12 bases outside the gene matches. As DNA, the CDR3 is TGTGCCAGCTCACTGGACAGGAGCCTGTACGTCGAGCAGTACTTC. Encoded protein: CASSLDRSLYVEQYF.

This chain links TRBV6-1 with TRBJ1-6, with D possibly matching TRBD1 (6 bases). Trimming removed 6 bases from V and 8 bases from J, with 14 bases in between. From germline, CDR1 is MNHNS and CDR2 SASEGT. The length of the CDR3 is 14 residues. CDR3 coding DNA: TGTGCCAGCAGCAGGACAGCCCCTTATTCACCCCTCCACTTT. Translating it yields CASSRTAPYSPLHF.

The rearrangement uses TRBV4-3 and TRBJ2-1, with TRBD1 identical over 7 bases. V shed 1 base and J 3 bases; nucleotides not matched to a gene: 3. This CDR3 region has 15 residues. The germline gives CDR1 LGHNA, CDR2 YSLEER. The CDR3 DNA sequence: TGCGCCAGCAGCCAAGCGGGACAGAGCTACAATGAGCAGTTCTTC. Translation gives CASSQAGQSYNEQFF.